The 22 T cell receptor beta chains given below trace back to one sample, sequenced in a study of T-cell memory formation after mild COVID-19. TCRdb independently ran MiXCR on the 5' RACE reads; one entry per CDR3 protein. The sample records around 200,000 distinct CDR3 sequences, 15% to 20% being singletons. Material for sequencing was PBMCs or a T cell subset sorted from them (not recorded which). The receptors derive from an adult woman who had mild COVID-19 (a few samples of this study predate the infection). Cell type and time point are not known.

The sample holds many counts of this clonotype. This rearrangement joins TRBV12-3 or TRBV12-4 to TRBJ2-2; 9 bases fit TRBD1. After removal of 8 bases from V and 4 bases from J, the junction contained 8 bases not matched to a gene. The CDR3 loop spans 15 amino acids. The CDR3 nucleotides read TGTGCCAGCCTACAAACAGGGGGCATCACCGGGGAGCTGTTTTTT. It encodes CASLQTGGITGELFF.

This clonotype has at least ten counts. This chain links TRBV5-1 with TRBJ2-1; 13 positions agree with TRBD2. Germline assignment: CDR1 SGHRS and CDR2 YFSETQ. This CDR3 comprises 14 residues. V was pared by 3 bases and J by 9 bases, with 3 bases of the junction left unmatched. The CDR3 sequence: CASSSRTSGGEQFF. CDR3 in DNA: TGCGCCAGCAGCTCCCGGACTAGCGGGGGTGAGCAGTTCTTC.

The chain uses TRBV11-2 and TRBJ2-7, with 9 bases that match TRBD2. With V trimmed by 1 base and J by 2 bases, 9 bases remained unmatched. CDR3 size: 17 residues. Germline CDR1 is SGHAT and CDR2 is FQNNGV. This chain's CDR3 is CASSLALTGTSPYEQYF. CDR3 bases: TGTGCCAGCAGCTTAGCCCTCACCGGGACTAGCCCCTACGAGCAGTACTTC.

The chain links TRBV4-2 to TRBJ2-5, with a tentative D call TRBD1 (8 bases). V was pared by 0 bases and J by 4 bases, with 12 bases between. This CDR3 contains 15 residues. Germline values: CDR1 LGHNA, CDR2 YNFKEQ. CDR3: CASSQDHRGGETQYF. CDR3 DNA: TGTGCCAGCAGCCAAGATCACAGGGGGGGAGAGACCCAGTACTTC.

This chain uses TRBV21-1 with TRBJ2-5; the listed D gene, TRBD2, was not tested against the DNA. TRBV21-1 is described as a pseudogene. The CDR3 is 15 amino acids. CDR3 loop: CASTILAGGGETQYF. The CDR3 bases are TGTGCCAGCACCATACTAGCGGGAGGTGGGGAGACCCAGTACTTC.

This clonotype was found a few times. The gene calls are TRBV27 and TRBJ1-2, with 7 nucleotides matching TRBD1. There are 13 residues in the CDR3. V was pared by 7 bases and J by 6 bases, with 8 bases of the junction left unmatched. CDR1 and CDR2 (germline): MNHEY, SMNVEV (reference sequence). For the CDR3, the DNA is TGTGCCAGCACCCGTGACAGGGATCATGGCTACACCTTC. Translation gives CASTRDRDHGYTF.

The rearrangement links TRBV19 to TRBJ1-5, with D uncertain. The germline CDR1 and CDR2 sequences are LNHDA and SQIVND (reference sequence). Trimming removed 5 bases at V and 5 bases at J, with 7 bases between. This CDR3 contains 12 residues. DNA for the CDR3: TGTGCCAGTAGTTATCTCGATCAGCCCCAGCATTTT. Residues: CASSYLDQPQHF.

Concerning this clonotype itself: One junction end does not reproduce the germline sequence, and a read error may be involved. The rearrangement joins TRBV5-1 to TRBJ2-5, with TRBD1 matching 7 bases. Germline V gene lookup returns CDR1 SGHRS and CDR2 YFSETQ. CDR3 length: 14 residues. CDR3 nucleotides: TGCGCCACCAACCTCGGGACAGTACAAGAGAACCAGTACTTC. It yields the protein CATNLGTVQENQYF. The full variable domain, in which reference TRBV5-1 and TRBJ2-5 provide the parts outside the CDR3, is KAGVTQTPRYLIKTRGQQVTLSCSPISGHRSVSWYQQTPGQGLQFLFEYFSETQRNKGNFPGRFSGRQFSNSRSEMNVSTLELGDSALYLCATNLGTVQENQYFGPGTRLLVL.

This clonotype was seen ten or more times. The J gene is TRBJ2-7, the V gene TRBV5-1; 7 bases line up with TRBD1. The germline CDR1 and CDR2 sequences are SGHRS and YFSETQ. The CDR3 consists of 14 residues. After removal of 3 bases from V and 9 bases from J, the junction contained 12 bases not matched to a gene. The chain's CDR3 is CASSWGTAFEGQYF. The CDR3 nucleotides read TGCGCCAGCAGCTGGGGGACAGCGTTTGAGGGGCAGTACTTC.

The sample holds a few counts of this clonotype. The chain couples TRBV4-3 to TRBJ1-2; D uncertain. V gave up 4 bases and J gave up 4 bases, with 16 bases separating them. Germline V CDR1 and CDR2: LGHNA, YSLEER. The CDR3 loop spans 15 amino acids. The CDR3 DNA reads TGCGCCAGCAGCCCGACATTACCCGGAACCTATGGCTACACCTTC. Residues: CASSPTLPGTYGYTF.

The rearrangement links TRBV3-1 to TRBJ2-3, with D possibly matching TRBD2 (6 bases). The length of the CDR3 is 12 residues. Germline V gene lookup returns CDR1 LGHDT and CDR2 YNNKEL (reference sequence). The V end was cut by 5 bases, the J end by 6 bases, with 9 bases between. CDR3 loop: CASSDLADTQYF. The CDR3 DNA follows: TGTGCCAGCAGCGACCTAGCGGATACGCAGTATTTT.

The chain carries TRBV11-3 and TRBJ2-5, with D possibly being TRBD1 (6 bases). Germline lookup yields CDR1 SGHNT and CDR2 YENEEA. This CDR3 is 15 amino acids long. Trimming stripped 1 base from V and 4 bases from J, with 13 bases between. Here the CDR3 reads CASSLVGEGGETQYF. CDR3 in DNA: TGTGCCAGCAGCTTAGTCGGAGAAGGGGGAGAGACCCAGTACTTC.

In this sample, this clonotype turned up many times. The chain couples TRBV29-1 to TRBJ2-7; no firm D call. V lost 5 bases and J 2 bases, leaving 10 bases between the germline ends. Germline V gene data show CDR1 as SQVTM and CDR2 as ANQGSEA. The CDR3 sequence is 12 residues long. The CDR3 loop is CSVSGRTYEQYF. The CDR3 DNA reads TGCAGCGTTTCCGGACGAACCTACGAGCAGTACTTC.

This clonotype was found a few times. V and J are TRBV19 and TRBJ2-7, with 11 bases that match TRBD1. J gave up 4 bases and V 3 bases, and 5 bases lay outside the gene matches. The CDR3 contains 15 residues. CDR1 and CDR2 (germline): LNHDA, SQIVND (reference sequence). CDR3 DNA sequence: TGTGCCAGTAGTATCGGACAGGGGGCGAGTTACGAGCAGTACTTC. Protein sequence: CASSIGQGASYEQYF.

This clonotype was seen a few times. This rearrangement joins TRBV24-1 to TRBJ2-1, with 10 bases matching TRBD2. Germline V gene sequence: CDR1 KGHDR, CDR2 SFDVKD. After removal of 3 bases from V and 6 bases from J, the junction contained 4 bases not matched to a gene. This CDR3 is built from 15 residues. CDR3 coding DNA: TGTGCCACCAGTGATCCGCGGACTAGCGGCAATGAGCAGTTCTTC. Translating it yields CATSDPRTSGNEQFF.

This clonotype came up a few times. This rearrangement joins TRBV12-3 or TRBV12-4 to TRBJ1-5, with 9 bases matching TRBD1. CDR3 length equals 16 residues. The V segment lost 6 bases and the J segment 0 bases; nucleotides outside the gene matches: 6. Written as DNA, the CDR3 is TGTGCCAGCAGAGGGACAGGGCCTTATAGCAATCAGCCCCAGCATTTT. It yields the protein CASRGTGPYSNQPQHF.

The gene calls are TRBV12-3 or TRBV12-4 and TRBJ2-1, with 11 positions matching TRBD2. The length of the CDR3 is 16 residues. With 6 bases clipped from V and 5 bases from J, the junction kept 9 bases outside the gene matches. The CDR3 here is CASRMPGLAANNEQFF. The DNA of the CDR3 is TGTGCCAGCAGGATGCCGGGACTAGCGGCAAACAATGAGCAGTTCTTC.

This clonotype was picked up a small number of times. This chain joins TRBV30 and TRBJ1-2; D gene uncertain. Trimming cost V 0 bases and J 0 bases, with 11 bases left between them. Germline V CDR1 and CDR2: GTSNPN, SVGIG (reference sequence). This CDR3 spans 15 amino acids. The CDR3 is CAWSVRSGSNYGYTF. In DNA form, the CDR3 reads TGTGCCTGGAGTGTACGTTCAGGCTCTAACTATGGCTACACCTTC. Full variable domain (missing parts from reference TRBV30 and TRBJ1-2): SQTIHQWPATLVQPVGSPLSLECTVEGTSNPNLYWYRQAAGRGLQLLFYSVGIGQISSEVPQNLSASRPQDRQFILSSKKLLLSDSGFYLCAWSVRSGSNYGYTFGSGTRLTVV.

In its sample, this clonotype was seen a few times. The chain is built from TRBV12-3 or TRBV12-4 and TRBJ1-2; TRBD1 matches 9 bases. The J segment lost 4 bases and the V segment lost 6 bases, leaving 3 bases of the junction unmatched. The CDR3 extends over 13 amino acids. The CDR3 reads CASRDRGGYGYTF. The CDR3, as DNA: TGTGCCAGCAGGGACAGGGGAGGCTATGGCTACACCTTC.

The J gene is TRBJ2-7, the V gene TRBV24-1; no definite D call. The CDR3 sequence is 12 residues long. V was trimmed by 7 bases and J by 3 bases, leaving 9 bases between them. Germline-derived CDR1 and CDR2 are KGHDR and SFDVKD. The CDR3 here is CATSQDGYEQYF. The CDR3, as DNA: TGTGCCACCAGCCAGGACGGCTACGAGCAGTACTTC.

The chain combines TRBV5-1 with TRBJ2-3; 8 bases match TRBD1. V was clipped by 1 base and J by 3 bases; unmatched bases: 7. The CDR3 runs 16 residues. The germline CDR1 and CDR2 sequences are SGHRS and YFSETQ. DNA of the CDR3: TGCGCCAGCAGCTTGCCGACAGGGGCAGGAACAGATACGCAGTATTTT. Protein: CASSLPTGAGTDTQYF. Combining the CDR3 with reference TRBV5-1 and TRBJ2-3 gives the whole variable domain KAGVTQTPRYLIKTRGQQVTLSCSPISGHRSVSWYQQTPGQGLQFLFEYFSETQRNKGNFPGRFSGRQFSNSRSEMNVSTLELGDSALYLCASSLPTGAGTDTQYFGPGTRLTVL.

The sample holds many counts of this clonotype. This chain joins TRBV20-1 and TRBJ2-1; 12 nucleotides agree with TRBD2. CDR3 length: 16 amino acids. From germline, CDR1 is DFQATT and CDR2 SNEGSKA (reference sequence). Trimming took 0 bases from V and 2 from J; bases not matched to a gene: 2. The CDR3 region has the DNA TGCAGTGCTAGAGAGTCTAGCGGGAGGGCCTACAATGAGCAGTTCTTC. Translated, it gives CSARESSGRAYNEQFF.